This T cell receptor (beta chain) was retrieved from a study of blood T cells in healthy people across ages. A sample-barcoded 5' primer and a J-beta primer mix were used in a second PCR of about 7 to 11 cycles. A template-switch adaptor containing 12 random nucleotides labeled each cDNA molecule. TCRdb fed the 5' RACE reads into MiXCR, producing one record per CDR3 protein. The table shows hundreds of thousands of distinct CDR3 sequences, with approximately 39% occurring only once. This receptor was obtained from a woman aged 60-70 years in good health. The sequenced sample consisted of blood.

The CDR3 loop reads CASSQVTGGARKTQYF. CDR3 sequence (DNA): TGTGCCAGCAGCCAAGTGACAGGGGGGGCCAGGAAGACCCAGTACTTC. The V call is TRBV3-1, the J call TRBJ2-5; 9 bases are shared with TRBD1. Per germline, CDR1 LGHDT and CDR2 YNNKEL (reference sequence). The CDR3 is 16 residues long. Trimming cost V 1 base and J 6 bases; bases outside gene matches: 9.